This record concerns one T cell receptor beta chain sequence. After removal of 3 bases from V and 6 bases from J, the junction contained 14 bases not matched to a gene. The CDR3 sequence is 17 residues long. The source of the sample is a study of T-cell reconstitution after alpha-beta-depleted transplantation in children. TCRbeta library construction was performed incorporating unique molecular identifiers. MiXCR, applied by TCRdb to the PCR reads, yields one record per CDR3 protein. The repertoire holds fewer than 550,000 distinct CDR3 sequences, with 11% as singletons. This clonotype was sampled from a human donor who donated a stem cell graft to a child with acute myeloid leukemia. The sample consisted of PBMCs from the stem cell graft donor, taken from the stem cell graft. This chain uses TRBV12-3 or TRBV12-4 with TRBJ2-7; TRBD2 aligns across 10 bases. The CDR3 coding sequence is TGTGCCAGCAGTTTTGACTTTGGAGCGGGAGGGCCGGGCGAGCAGTACTTC. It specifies CASSFDFGAGGPGEQYF.